One sample yielded the 18 T cell receptor beta chains listed below, sequenced in a study of Ad26.COV2.S vaccination and SARS-CoV-2 variants. Repertoires were generated with immunoSEQ multiplex PCR, while TCRdb's copy carries only in-frame clones and drops some. The sample includes approximately 460,000 clones, about 89% of them seen just once. Treatment: some 20 received Ad26.COV2.S at low or high dose, single or two shots; several received placebo; per-sample allocation not given. All samples were drawn on day 63, counting from the first vaccine or placebo injection. The sequencing used peripheral blood, collected in a trial of Ad26.COV2.S vaccine versus placebo. The receptor source for this set is a person aged 18-60 years who received the Ad26.COV2.S COVID-19 vaccine or a placebo.

This sequence joins TRBV9 and TRBJ2-5; TRBD2 is a possible D gene (6 bases). The CDR3 is made up of 16 amino acids. Germline lookup yields CDR1 SGDLS and CDR2 YYNGEE. Deletions cut 0 bases from V and 2 bases from J, with 14 bases between. DNA of the CDR3: TGTGCCAGCAGCGTAGGGCTAGCGTATACTCAAGAGACCCAGTACTTC. Amino acids: CASSVGLAYTQETQYF. The whole variable domain, remainder taken from reference TRBV9 and TRBJ2-5, is DSGVTQTPKHLITATGQRVTLRCSPRSGDLSVYWYQQSLDQGLQFLIQYYNGEERAKGNILERFSAQQFPDLHSELNLSSLELGDSALYFCASSVGLAYTQETQYFGPGTRLLVL.

This clone was observed a single time. This rearrangement joins TRBV27 to TRBJ2-7; the D gene is possibly TRBD2 (5 bases). CDR1 MNHEY and CDR2 SMNVEV come from the germline V gene (reference sequence). The CDR3 is 16 residues long. The V end lost 5 bases, the J end lost 1 base, and 18 bases lay between the germline ends. The CDR3 region is CASSMKNLALSYEQYF. Written as DNA, the CDR3 is TGTGCCAGCAGTATGAAGAATCTAGCTCTATCCTACGAGCAGTACTTC.

The chain links TRBV18 to TRBJ2-7; 7 positions agree with TRBD1. Germline V lookup: CDR1 KGHSH, CDR2 LQKENI. The CDR3 covers 15 residues. Losses at the gene ends were 6 bases for V and 1 base for J; bases not matched to a gene: 9. For the CDR3, the DNA is TGTGCCAGCTCCCGAGGGACAGTTTATTCCTACGAGCAGTACTTC. This translates into CASSRGTVYSYEQYF.

J is TRBJ2-7 and V is TRBV7-9; 7 positions agree with TRBD1. V lost 1 base and J lost 5; bases outside the gene matches: 8. Germline V gene data show CDR1 as SEHNR and CDR2 as FQNEAQ (reference sequence). The CDR3 is 15 amino acids. CDR3 residues: CASSLDSGQFNEQYF. The CDR3 nucleotides read TGTGCCAGCAGCTTAGATTCGGGACAGTTCAACGAGCAGTACTTC.

The chain carries TRBV4-2 and TRBJ2-7, with TRBD2 matching 8 bases. CDR1 is LGHNA, CDR2 YNFKEQ, per germline. The V and J ends lost 0 bases and 0 bases, in that order; junction bases with no gene match: 10. The length of the CDR3 is 18 residues. The CDR3 protein is CASSQDFRLAGSSYEQYF. The CDR3 coding sequence is TGTGCCAGCAGCCAAGATTTTCGGCTAGCGGGCAGCTCCTACGAGCAGTACTTC.

The CDR3 here is CASSLPSGTGELFF. The CDR3 DNA is TGTGCCAGCAGCTTGCCGAGCGGGACCGGGGAGCTGTTTTTT. The chain combines TRBV5-5 with TRBJ2-2; weak D call: TRBD2 (6 bases). Germline V CDR1 and CDR2: SGHKS, YYEKEE (reference sequence). This CDR3 is 14 amino acids long. Deletions cut 1 base from V and 5 bases from J, with 9 bases between. Full variable domain (remainder filled in from reference TRBV5-5 and TRBJ2-2): DAGVTQSPTHLIKTRGQQVTLRCSPISGHKSVSWYQQVLGQGPQFIFQYYEKEERGRGNFPDRFSARQFPNYSSELNVNALLLGDSALYLCASSLPSGTGELFFGEGSRLTVL.

This clone was seen more than once but under ten times. The chain combines TRBV28 with TRBJ2-7; 7 nucleotides match TRBD1. Germline V gene sequence: CDR1 MDHEN, CDR2 SYDVKM. J was trimmed by 7 bases and V by 8 bases; bases with no gene match: 14. CDR3 length: 14 amino acids. The DNA of the CDR3 is TGTGCCAGCGCGTCCGGGACAGACCGTTCGGAGCAGTACTTC. Residues: CASASGTDRSEQYF.

This chain joins TRBV10-3 and TRBJ1-5; weak D call: TRBD1 (6 bases). V lost 4 bases and J 5 bases, leaving 15 bases between the germline ends. The germline V gene has CDR1 ENHRY and CDR2 SYGVKD. The CDR3 totals 15 residues. The CDR3 region has the DNA TGTGCCATCAGTGGGGGATGGGGGCAGGATCAGCCCCAGCATTTT. Translating gives CAISGGWGQDQPQHF.

The rearrangement uses TRBV19 and TRBJ2-4; weak D call: TRBD2 (6 bases). The CDR3 runs to 14 residues. Germline V lookup: CDR1 LNHDA, CDR2 SQIVND (reference sequence). The V end was cut by 7 bases, the J end by 7 bases, with 17 bases between. CDR3 sequence (DNA): TGTGCCAGTAATTCGCCGTGGGAGGATAACATTCAGTACTTC. This encodes CASNSPWEDNIQYF.

The chain recombines TRBV5-4 with TRBJ1-2; TRBD1 matches 11 bases. V trimming: 0 bases; J trimming: 4 bases; junction bases outside the gene matches: 8. The CDR3 length is 17 residues. Germline V lookup: CDR1 SGHNT, CDR2 YYREEE (reference sequence). CDR3 DNA sequence: TGTGCCAGCAGCTTGGTATTCGGACAGGGGGCGGCCTATGGCTACACCTTC. The encoded protein is CASSLVFGQGAAYGYTF.

J is TRBJ1-4 and V is TRBV30; D is possibly TRBD1 (5 bases). V gave up 5 bases and J gave up 7 bases, with 20 bases separating them. This CDR3 is 15 amino acids long. Germline assignment: CDR1 GTSNPN and CDR2 SVGIG (reference sequence). Here the CDR3 reads CAWGSGDRVGEKLFF. Written as DNA, the CDR3 is TGTGCCTGGGGAAGCGGTGACAGAGTAGGTGAAAAACTGTTTTTT. The full variable domain, rest sourced from reference TRBV30 and TRBJ1-4, is SQTIHQWPATLVQPVGSPLSLECTVEGTSNPNLYWYRQAAGRGLQLLFYSVGIGQISSEVPQNLSASRPQDRQFILSSKKLLLSDSGFYLCAWGSGDRVGEKLFFGSGTQLSVL.

This rearrangement joins TRBV10-3 to TRBJ2-5; a weak D match, TRBD2 (5 bases). Germline CDR1 and CDR2: ENHRY and SYGVKD. The CDR3 runs 13 residues. V was trimmed by 4 bases and J by 2 bases, leaving 8 bases between them. The CDR3 here is CAISAREQETQYF. The CDR3 coding sequence is TGTGCCATCAGTGCCCGGGAACAAGAGACCCAGTACTTC.

The rearrangement joins TRBV19 to TRBJ2-5, with TRBD1 matching over 7 bases. CDR3 length: 14 residues. Germline V gives CDR1 LNHDA, CDR2 SQIVND (reference sequence). V dropped 5 bases and J dropped 1; count of bases not matched to a gene: 4. As DNA, the CDR3 is TGTGCCAGTAGTTCGGGACAGCCCCAAGAGACCCAGTACTTC. It yields the protein CASSSGQPQETQYF.

This clone was picked up one time. The V and J genes are TRBV4-1 and TRBJ2-5; D is uncertain. V lost 0 bases to trimming and J lost 1 base, with 12 bases between them. Germline V CDR1 and CDR2: MGHRA, YSYEKL. The CDR3 sequence is 16 residues long. The CDR3 DNA follows: TGCGCCAGCAGCCAAGATTTGTGGAGCTCCCAAGAGACCCAGTACTTC. Translated: CASSQDLWSSQETQYF.

J is TRBJ2-3 and V is TRBV5-4; D is ambiguous. V lost 1 base to trimming and J lost 1 base, with 10 bases between them. Germline V gene sequence: CDR1 SGHNT, CDR2 YYREEE (reference sequence). The CDR3 length is 15 residues. The CDR3 DNA is TGTGCCAGCAGCTTGTCTCCTCTAGGCACAGATACGCAGTATTTT. This gives the protein CASSLSPLGTDTQYF.

In DNA, the CDR3 is TGTGCCACCAGCAGAGATAAGGGGGCGAGGAACATTCAGTACTTC. This codes for CATSRDKGARNIQYF. V gene TRBV15 combines with J gene TRBJ2-4, with 7 bases fitting TRBD1. CDR3 length: 15 residues. V gave up 0 bases and J gave up 7 bases; unmatched junction bases: 6. Germline V lookup: CDR1 LNHNV, CDR2 YYDKDF (reference sequence).

This clone has only a few counts. V usage is TRBV25-1 and J usage is TRBJ2-1; no definite D call. The V gene lost 3 bases and the J gene lost 3 bases, with 12 bases spanning the gap. The CDR3 extends over 15 amino acids. The germline CDR1 and CDR2 sequences are MGHDK and SYGVNS. CDR3 sequence: CASSDRETNYNEQFF. The CDR3 bases are TGTGCCAGCAGTGATCGTGAAACGAACTACAATGAGCAGTTCTTC.

This clone has a single count. The CDR3 reads CASLGLEQYF. The CDR3, as DNA: TGTGCCAGCCTTGGGCTGGAGCAGTACTTC. This chain links TRBV2 with TRBJ2-7; the D is unclear. The germline V gene encodes CDR1 SNHLY and CDR2 FYNNEI. Trimming left V 8 bases short and J 7 bases short, with 9 bases between. The CDR3 spans 10 residues. Looking up the rest from reference TRBV2 and TRBJ2-7 gives the full variable domain: EPEVTQTPSHQVTQMGQEVILRCVPISNHLYFYWYRQILGQKVEFLVSFYNNEISEKSEIFDDQFSVERPDGSNFTLKIRSTKLEDSAMYFCASLGLEQYFGPGTRLTVT.